A single sample gave rise to the 3 T cell receptor beta chains below, sequenced in a study of T-cell memory formation after mild COVID-19. TCRdb re-called the 5' RACE reads through MiXCR, storing one row per CDR3 protein. The table has around 300,000 distinct CDR3 sequences, approximately 8% seen once; the top ten hold about 22%. The specimen was PBMCs or a T cell subset sorted from them (not recorded which). All receptors come from a young man who had mild COVID-19 (a few samples of this study predate the infection). Cell type and time point are not known.

Ten or more counts support this clonotype. The gene calls are TRBV5-6 and TRBJ1-6; a weak D match, TRBD1 (6 bases). Germline V CDR1 and CDR2: SGHDT, YYEEEE. Trimming took off 0 bases at V and 7 bases at J, with 17 bases between the two ends. The CDR3 runs 17 residues. CDR3 nucleotides: TGTGCCAGCAGCTTGGTTCGGAGCGGACAGCCAAATTCACCCCTCCACTTT. Residues: CASSLVRSGQPNSPLHF.

This clonotype was found a few times. The V gene is TRBV25-1, the J gene TRBJ1-5, with D unclear. The length of the CDR3 is 14 residues. V was cut by 2 bases and J by 7 bases, with 12 bases left in between. CDR1 MGHDK and CDR2 SYGVNS come from the germline V gene. The CDR3 nucleotides are TGTGCCAGCAGTGAAGGAGTCGGAAGCCAGCCCCAGCATTTT. Encoded protein: CASSEGVGSQPQHF.

A few counts support this clonotype. The rearrangement uses TRBV12-3 or TRBV12-4 and TRBJ2-5; TRBD2 aligns across 8 bases. Trimming removed 4 bases from V and 3 bases from J; junction bases left unmatched: 13. This CDR3 region has 17 residues. CDR3 DNA sequence: TGTGCCAGCAGTTCCGGTGGTCGTAGCGGGGCCGAAGAGACCCAGTACTTC. As protein: CASSSGGRSGAEETQYF.